The 16 T cell receptor beta chains below all came from one sample that was sequenced in a study of blood T cell repertoires in COVID-19. Sequencing was performed with immunoSEQ multiplex PCR; in TCRdb, only in-frame clones are kept and a portion is missing. The sample consists of 200,000 to 300,000 clones, around four fifths of them appearing once. The sequencing sample was made of peripheral blood. These receptors were taken from a man in his forties or fifties with acute or convalescent COVID-19.

This rearrangement joins TRBV7-8 to TRBJ2-3; D possibly corresponds to TRBD1 (7 bases). CDR1 is SGHVS and CDR2 is FQNEAQ in the germline V gene. This CDR3 is 15 amino acids long. Trimming removed 0 bases at V and 4 bases at J, with 11 bases between. The CDR3 DNA reads TGTGCCAGCAGCTTAGCGGGCAGGGGGGCAGATACGCAGTATTTT. Its protein is CASSLAGRGADTQYF.

V and J are TRBV4-2 and TRBJ1-4; maybe TRBD1 (5 bases). This CDR3 is built from 15 residues. Between the trimmed V and J ends, which lost 2 bases and 8 bases, there was a span of 15 bases. The germline V gene has CDR1 LGHNA and CDR2 YNFKEQ. As DNA, the CDR3 is TGTGCCAGCAGCCAATGGGTTTCGGGGGGAGAAAAACTGTTTTTT. The encoded protein is CASSQWVSGGEKLFF.

This rearrangement joins TRBV5-1 to TRBJ2-5; 16 nucleotides line up with TRBD2. Unmatched junction bases numbered 8, after V lost 4 bases and J lost 5 bases. Per germline, CDR1 SGHRS and CDR2 YFSETQ. This CDR3 spans 17 amino acids. CDR3 nucleotides: TGCGCCAGCAGCCAAGGGACTAGCGGGGGGGCTCGGGAGACCCAGTACTTC. Its translation is CASSQGTSGGARETQYF.

This rearrangement joins TRBV13 to TRBJ1-2; tentative D call: TRBD1 (6 bases). With 4 bases removed from V and 5 bases from J, the gap between germline ends came to 17 bases. The CDR3 sequence is 15 residues long. Germline CDR1 is PRHDT and CDR2 is FYEKMQ (reference sequence). CDR3 in amino acids: CASSSERQVPYGYTF. DNA of the CDR3: TGTGCCAGCAGCTCAGAACGACAGGTCCCTTATGGCTACACCTTC.

The chain has TRBV7-9 and TRBJ1-5; no definite D call. The CDR3 consists of 16 residues. V shed 2 bases and J shed 1 base, with 12 bases lying between them. From germline, CDR1 is SEHNR and CDR2 FQNEAQ (reference sequence). The chain's CDR3 is CASSLFAGGSNQPQHF. The CDR3 DNA is TGTGCCAGCAGCTTATTTGCAGGCGGGAGCAATCAGCCCCAGCATTTT.

The CDR3 sequence is CASSDGQGWSNQPQHF. The CDR3 DNA is TGTGCCAGCAGTGATGGACAGGGATGGAGCAATCAGCCCCAGCATTTT. This chain links TRBV6-2 or TRBV6-3 with TRBJ1-5; 8 bases align to TRBD1. The CDR3 length is 16 residues. CDR1 and CDR2 from the germline V gene are MNHEY and SVGEGT. Trimming cost V 5 bases and J 1 base; bases outside gene matches: 7.

The rearrangement links TRBV7-9 to TRBJ2-7, with 8 bases that match TRBD2. The germline V gene has CDR1 SEHNR and CDR2 FQNEAQ (reference sequence). V lost 5 bases, J lost 5 bases, and 8 bases stayed unmatched. The CDR3 is 14 residues long. CDR3 nucleotides: TGTGCCAGCAGCCTCGCGACTAGCGTAGACGAGCAGTACTTC. Its protein is CASSLATSVDEQYF.

The rearrangement joins TRBV19 to TRBJ1-4; D is possibly TRBD1 (6 bases). The CDR3 covers 15 residues. Germline-derived CDR1 and CDR2 are LNHDA and SQIVND (reference sequence). The ends were cut back, 8 bases at V and 0 bases at J, with 13 bases in the middle. CDR3 bases: TGTGCCAGTGAACAGGGAGCCGCAACTAATGAAAAACTGTTTTTT. Its translation is CASEQGAATNEKLFF.

The gene calls are TRBV25-1 and TRBJ2-2, with D maybe TRBD1 (5 bases). The germline gives CDR1 MGHDK, CDR2 SYGVNS. CDR3 length equals 15 residues. V was cut by 1 base and J by 8 bases, with 14 bases left in between. The CDR3 is CASSELQAAAGELFF. CDR3 nucleotides: TGTGCCAGCAGTGAATTACAGGCGGCGGCGGGGGAGCTGTTTTTT.

V is TRBV10-2 and J is TRBJ1-1, with TRBD1 matching 10 bases. J gave up 4 bases and V 3 bases, and 14 bases lay outside the gene matches. CDR1 and CDR2 (germline): WSHSY, SAAADI. This CDR3 is built from 18 residues. The DNA of the CDR3 is TGCGCCAGCAGTGACGATCACTCCCCGGGACAGGGGAGCACTGAAGCTTTCTTT. Translation gives CASSDDHSPGQGSTEAFF.

The genes are TRBV10-3 and TRBJ2-3, with TRBD2 matching over 10 bases. The CDR3 spans 17 residues. With 0 bases clipped from V and 0 bases from J, the junction kept 3 bases outside the gene matches. CDR1 is ENHRY, CDR2 SYGVKD, per germline. CDR3 in DNA: TGTGCCATCAGTGAGTCCCTAGCGGGGGCTAGCACAGATACGCAGTATTTT. Its protein is CAISESLAGASTDTQYF.

V usage is TRBV28 and J usage is TRBJ1-1; 8 nucleotides agree with TRBD1. Germline V gives CDR1 MDHEN, CDR2 SYDVKM. This CDR3 spans 15 amino acids. Trimming cost V 6 bases and J 1 base; bases outside gene matches: 7. CDR3 region: CASSGQGPPNTEAFF. CDR3 DNA sequence: TGTGCCAGCAGCGGACAGGGCCCTCCGAACACTGAAGCTTTCTTT.

The CDR3 DNA reads as TGTGCCAGCAGCTCGGCGGGAGGGCGGCGGTTGCCGGCAACTAATGAAAAACTGTTTTTT. Its translation is CASSSAGGRRLPATNEKLFF. The chain is built from TRBV5-5 and TRBJ1-4; D uncertain. Germline lookup yields CDR1 SGHKS and CDR2 YYEKEE (reference sequence). V was cut by 3 bases and J by 0 bases, with 24 bases left in between. The CDR3 spans 20 residues. Full variable domain (rest looked up from reference TRBV5-5 and TRBJ1-4): DAGVTQSPTHLIKTRGQQVTLRCSPISGHKSVSWYQQVLGQGPQFIFQYYEKEERGRGNFPDRFSARQFPNYSSELNVNALLLGDSALYLCASSSAGGRRLPATNEKLFFGSGTQLSVL.

The rearrangement uses TRBV6-5 and TRBJ1-2, with 9 bases identical to TRBD1. This CDR3 is built from 15 residues. CDR1 MNHEY and CDR2 SVGAGI come from the germline V gene. With 5 bases clipped from V and 2 bases from J, the junction kept 6 bases outside the gene matches. DNA of the CDR3: TGTGCCAGCAGTCGGATCGGGACAGGGAACTATGGCTACACCTTC. Translated, it gives CASSRIGTGNYGYTF.

The table lists this clone with a count of one. This chain connects TRBV11-3 to TRBJ2-6, with 15 nucleotides matching TRBD2. Germline loops: CDR1 SGHNT, CDR2 YENEEA. The V segment lost 0 bases and the J segment 3 bases; nucleotides outside the gene matches: 6. There are 20 residues in the CDR3. In DNA form, the CDR3 reads TGTGCCAGCAGCTTAGAACGGGGACTAGCGGGAGGAGGTGGGGCCAACGTCCTGACTTTC. This sequence encodes CASSLERGLAGGGGANVLTF.

The chain employs TRBV13 and TRBJ1-2; 7 bases fit TRBD1. J gave up 3 bases and V 2 bases, and 3 bases lay outside the gene matches. This CDR3 has 14 residues. From germline, CDR1 is PRHDT and CDR2 FYEKMQ (reference sequence). This CDR3 is CASSLRGHHYGYTF. The CDR3 DNA follows: TGTGCCAGCAGCTTAAGGGGGCACCACTATGGCTACACCTTC.